Shown below are 13 T cell receptor beta chains from a single sample sequenced in a study of beta chain features in type 1 diabetes. Study-level points and caveats: Moderate yet significant TCRB CDR3 shortening was seen in Type 1 diabetes patients in all four CD4+ subsets.

Reverse transcribing all isolated RNA meant expressed TCRB transcripts were sequenced. The repertoire was sequenced with immunoSEQ multiplex PCR; TCRdb's copy has only in-frame clones and lacks some. The repertoire holds approximately 15,000 clones, with roughly 69% as singletons. Their specific antigens are unknown. Sequenced material: Tregs from blood. All receptors derive from a young man with type 1 diabetes.

The chain recombines TRBV5-1 with TRBJ2-1; 8 bases are a match to TRBD2. Unmatched junction bases numbered 5, after V lost 2 bases and J lost 1 base. The CDR3 has 16 residues. From germline, CDR1 is SGHRS and CDR2 YFSETQ. For the CDR3, the DNA is TGCGCCAGCAGCTTATTAGCGGGGTCATCCTACAATGAGCAGTTCTTC. Amino acids: CASSLLAGSSYNEQFF.

This clone was detected once. The rearrangement uses TRBV30 and TRBJ2-5; 10 positions agree with TRBD2. Trimming at V came to 5 bases and at J to 4 bases, leaving 4 bases not matched to a gene. Germline V lookup: CDR1 GTSNPN, CDR2 SVGIG (reference sequence). The CDR3 covers 13 residues. The CDR3 coding sequence is TGTGCCTGGTCTAGCGGGGGAACAGAGACCCAGTACTTC. Translating gives CAWSSGGTETQYF.

This clone is classed as medium-sized. The chain uses TRBV6-5 and TRBJ2-7; 9 bases are shared with TRBD1. Germline V gives CDR1 MNHEY, CDR2 SVGAGI. This CDR3 has 15 residues. V was clipped by 0 bases and J by 1 base; unmatched bases: 1. The chain's CDR3 is CASSYSTGGSYEQYF. CDR3 in DNA: TGTGCCAGCAGTTACTCGACAGGGGGTTCCTACGAGCAGTACTTC.

The V and J genes are TRBV19 and TRBJ2-3; weak D call: TRBD2 (6 bases). This CDR3 region has 15 residues. Between the trimmed V and J ends, which lost 6 bases and 1 base, there was a span of 14 bases. CDR1 LNHDA and CDR2 SQIVND come from the germline V gene (reference sequence). The CDR3 region is CASSERVTGTDTQYF. CDR3 bases: TGTGCCAGTAGCGAGCGGGTCACTGGCACAGATACGCAGTATTTT.

This clone has more than one count but fewer than ten. This chain joins TRBV19 and TRBJ2-2; TRBD1 matches at 7 bases. The CDR3 has 13 amino acids. Germline-derived CDR1 and CDR2 are LNHDA and SQIVND (reference sequence). V lost 7 bases, J lost 5 bases, and 4 bases stayed unmatched. The CDR3 here is CASTTGETGELFF. Here the CDR3 DNA reads TGTGCCAGTACAACAGGGGAAACCGGGGAGCTGTTTTTT.

The V and J genes are TRBV30 and TRBJ1-1, with D uncertain. The CDR3 length is 13 residues. V was cut by 3 bases and J by 0 bases, with 8 bases left in between. Germline-derived CDR1 and CDR2 are GTSNPN and SVGIG (reference sequence). The CDR3 loop is CAWRASLNTEAFF. In DNA form, the CDR3 reads TGTGCCTGGAGGGCCTCGTTGAACACTGAAGCTTTCTTT.

The V and J genes are TRBV6-1 and TRBJ1-5; D ambiguous. Germline V gene sequence: CDR1 MNHNS, CDR2 SASEGT. This CDR3 has 12 residues. V was shortened by 4 bases and J by 8 bases, with 9 bases between the two germline ends. The CDR3 bases are TGTGCCAGCAGTGGCTACGGGGAGCCCCAGCATTTT. This translates into CASSGYGEPQHF.

Turning to this clone: Other nucleotide sequences from this sample produce the same CDR3. This chain uses TRBV6-1 with TRBJ1-1, with TRBD1 identical over 7 bases. J gave up 5 bases and V 6 bases, and 6 bases lay outside the gene matches. The CDR3 runs 13 residues. The germline CDR1 and CDR2 sequences are MNHNS and SASEGT. The CDR3 sequence: CASRLDRRTEAFF. CDR3 bases: TGTGCCAGCAGACTGGACAGGAGAACTGAAGCTTTCTTT.

V is TRBV4-1 and J is TRBJ2-3; 9 bases agree with TRBD2. Germline CDR1 reads MGHRA; CDR2 reads YSYEKL. After removal of 2 bases from V and 3 bases from J, the junction contained 9 bases not matched to a gene. This CDR3 is built from 17 residues. Here the CDR3 DNA reads TGCGCCAGCAGCCAATCTTATAGCGGGAGTAGGACAGATACGCAGTATTTT. This sequence encodes CASSQSYSGSRTDTQYF.

This clone showed up just once. J is TRBJ1-3 and V is TRBV6-5, with TRBD1 as a possible D gene (5 bases). Germline V CDR1 and CDR2: MNHEY, SVGAGI. V lost 3 bases and J 4 bases, leaving 7 bases between the germline ends. This CDR3 has 13 residues. The CDR3 DNA follows: TGTGCCAGCAGTTATACAGGAGGAAACACCATATATTTT. Its protein product is CASSYTGGNTIYF.

The J gene is TRBJ2-2, the V gene TRBV29-1; no clear D gene. The CDR3 is 13 amino acids. V dropped 6 bases and J dropped 1 base, with 9 bases sitting between them. Looked up from germline, CDR1 is SQVTM and CDR2 is ANQGSEA. The DNA of the CDR3 is TGCAGCGTAGTGGCAGGGAACACCGGGGAGCTGTTTTTT. Translation gives CSVVAGNTGELFF.

V usage is TRBV11-1 and J usage is TRBJ1-2; a weak D match, TRBD1 (5 bases). The CDR3 contains 14 residues. Deletions cut 0 bases from V and 4 bases from J, with 9 bases between. The germline V gene has CDR1 SGHAT and CDR2 FQDESV (reference sequence). CDR3 sequence reads: CASSLADTSYGYTF. The CDR3 DNA is TGTGCCAGCAGCTTAGCGGACACTTCCTATGGCTACACCTTC.

The V and J genes are TRBV5-1 and TRBJ1-1; 8 nucleotides agree with TRBD1. V shed 5 bases and J 3 bases; nucleotides not matched to a gene: 9. The length of the CDR3 is 15 residues. Germline lookup yields CDR1 SGHRS and CDR2 YFSETQ. CDR3 sequence: CASRSSGGVYTEAFF. CDR3 nucleotides: TGCGCCAGCAGGAGCTCAGGGGGCGTGTACACTGAAGCTTTCTTT.